This TCR beta chain was identified in a study of blood T cell repertoires in COVID-19. The wider study: Researchers got acute and convalescent COVID-19 samples from the United States, Italy and Spain. The cDNA or gDNA used as material had been derived from T cells, B-cell-depleted T cells, or PBMCs.

Trimming stripped 2 bases from V and 5 bases from J, with 12 bases between. CDR3 length equals 15 residues. The germline V gene has CDR1 LGHDT and CDR2 YNNKEL (reference sequence). This clone has just a few counts. Authors' analysis steps: Scientists estimated how many nucleated cells there were by amplifying reference gene primers. Repertoires were generated with immunoSEQ multiplex PCR, while TCRdb's copy carries only in-frame clones and drops some. The V and J calls and clone size come from that table; D and trimming were worked out from the DNA. The sample holds 110,000 to 150,000 clones; over 75% are singletons and the top ten take 35% to 50%.

The clonotype originates from a human donor in a cohort sampled during active COVID-19. This chain uses TRBV3-1 (or the pseudogene TRBV3-2) with TRBJ2-2, with D perhaps matching TRBD2 (5 bases). The source material was peripheral blood. CDR3 region: CASSQYGERTGELFF. The CDR3 DNA is TGTGCCAGCAGCCAATATGGGGAGCGGACCGGGGAGCTGTTTTTT.